This passage covers 18 T cell receptor beta chains from one sample sequenced in a study of CXCR3-negative and CXCR3-positive naive CD8 T cells. In preparing the TRB cDNA libraries, 5' RACE with UMI labels was used. TCRdb re-called the 5' RACE reads and gives one entry per CDR3 protein, without DNA. Its table records around 88,000 distinct CDR3 sequences. Study outcomes and limitations: Naive cells that were CXCR3-positive had more hydrophobic TRB CDR3s (compared with CXCR3-negative naive cells).

These receptors have no known antigen. The source material was naive CXCR3+ CD8+ T cells from blood. Indicated subset: CD45RO-CCR7+CD27+CD95- naive CD8+ T cells expressing CXCR3 (TNR3+). The receptors shown here come from a human donor in good health. Some clones in this sample may be carry-over from other donors' samples.

The gene calls are TRBV23-1 and TRBJ2-6; there is no DNA to check the TCRdb D call of TRBD1. TRBV23-1 is marked as an open reading frame, function uncertain. The CDR3 contains 17 residues. CDR3 protein: CASSQSLGRAGANVLTF.

V and J are TRBV6-2 or TRBV6-3 and TRBJ2-1; without DNA, the TCRdb call of TRBD1 cannot be checked. The germline gives CDR1 MNHEY, CDR2 SVGEGT. CDR3 length: 15 amino acids. The CDR3 spells CASSYSGQNYNEQFF.

V usage is TRBV20-1 and J usage is TRBJ2-3; TCRdb designates TRBD2, a call that cannot be tested without DNA. The V gene's germline CDR1 is DFQATT and CDR2 SNEGSKA (reference sequence). The CDR3 length is 15 residues. Here the CDR3 reads CSAERASVYTDTQYF.

This sequence joins TRBV28 and TRBJ2-7; the D gene TCRdb calls, TRBD1, cannot be checked with no DNA. In germline, CDR1 is MDHEN, CDR2 SYDVKM. The CDR3 spans 12 residues. The CDR3 sequence is CASSFRAYEQYF.

The genes are TRBV12-3 or TRBV12-4 and TRBJ2-3; TCRdb picks TRBD2, but there is no DNA to check that call. The CDR3 has 16 amino acids. CDR3 sequence: CASSRSLAGSTDTQYF.

The gene calls are TRBV14 and TRBJ2-6; the TRBD1 assignment by TCRdb is unverifiable without DNA. Per the germline V gene, CDR1 is SGHDN and CDR2 is FVKESK. The CDR3 consists of 18 residues. The CDR3 here is CASSQIGGQPSGANVLTF.

Here the CDR3 reads CSAGHRGSNTEAFF. V and J are TRBV20-1 and TRBJ1-1; TCRdb indicates TRBD1, and absent DNA this call remains unverified. The length of the CDR3 is 14 residues. Per germline, CDR1 DFQATT and CDR2 SNEGSKA (reference sequence).

This rearrangement joins TRBV14 to TRBJ2-5; absent DNA, TCRdb's TRBD1 call cannot be checked. The CDR3 spans 14 residues. Germline V gives CDR1 SGHDN, CDR2 FVKESK. The CDR3 is CASSPPGVQETQYF.

This rearrangement joins TRBV5-6 to TRBJ2-1; lacking DNA, the TRBD1 call made by TCRdb goes unchecked. Looked up from germline, CDR1 is SGHDT and CDR2 is YYEEEE. There are 16 residues in the CDR3. The CDR3 reads CASSLQGLLGGNEQFF.

The chain employs TRBV7-9 and TRBJ2-7; TCRdb selects TRBD2, and the lack of DNA leaves this call unchecked. The germline gives CDR1 SEHNR, CDR2 FQNEAQ (reference sequence). This CDR3 is built from 13 residues. CDR3 sequence: CASSFVSEYEQYF. Full variable domain (missing parts from reference TRBV7-9 and TRBJ2-7): DTGVSQNPRHKITKRGQNVTFRCDPISEHNRLYWYRQTLGQGPEFLTYFQNEAQLEKSRLLSDRFSAERPKGSFSTLEIQRTEQGDSAMYLCASSFVSEYEQYFGPGTRLTVT.

The genes are TRBV19 and TRBJ2-7; TCRdb selects TRBD1, and the lack of DNA leaves this call unchecked. Germline assignment: CDR1 LNHDA and CDR2 SQIVND (reference sequence). CDR3 length equals 15 residues. Here the CDR3 reads CASSGGATGTYEQYF. Full variable domain (remainder filled in from reference TRBV19 and TRBJ2-7): DGGITQSPKYLFRKEGQNVTLSCEQNLNHDAMYWYRQDPGQGLRLIYYSQIVNDFQKGDIAEGYSVSREKKESFPLTVTSAQKNPTAFYLCASSGGATGTYEQYFGPGTRLTVT.

The rearrangement joins TRBV29-1 to TRBJ2-1; as DNA is missing, the TRBD1 call by TCRdb cannot be tested. CDR3 size: 13 residues. CDR1 and CDR2 from the germline V gene are SQVTM and ANQGSEA. The CDR3 loop reads CSVTGVSYNEQFF.

The chain employs TRBV20-1 and TRBJ2-7; TCRdb indicates TRBD2, and absent DNA this call remains unverified. The CDR3 contains 14 residues. CDR1 is DFQATT, CDR2 SNEGSKA, per germline (reference sequence). This CDR3 is CSARGLARTYEQYF.

The chain carries TRBV18 and TRBJ2-3. Germline V gene lookup returns CDR1 KGHSH and CDR2 LQKENI. The CDR3 runs to 13 residues. The CDR3 here is CASSFTGEDTQYF. Full variable domain (missing parts from reference TRBV18 and TRBJ2-3): NAGVMQNPRHLVRRRGQEARLRCSPMKGHSHVYWYRQLPEEGLKFMVYLQKENIIDESGMPKERFSAEFPKEGPSILRIQQVVRGDSAAYFCASSFTGEDTQYFGPGTRLTVL.

The chain is built from TRBV6-1 and TRBJ1-2. This CDR3 contains 13 residues. Looked up from germline, CDR1 is MNHNS and CDR2 is SASEGT. CDR3 sequence: CASSEGGSAGYTF.

The CDR3: CASSYFLRNTRPSYEQYF. This chain uses TRBV6-2 or TRBV6-3 with TRBJ2-7; TCRdb's D call of TRBD1 is untestable without DNA. The CDR3 consists of 18 residues. Looked up from germline, CDR1 is MNHEY and CDR2 is SVGEGT.

The chain recombines TRBV12-3 or TRBV12-4 with TRBJ2-1; TCRdb calls TRBD2, which cannot be checked without DNA. CDR3 length: 20 amino acids. The CDR3 sequence: CASTNYAGTYSLDSYNEQFF.

The rearrangement joins TRBV28 to TRBJ2-3; as DNA is missing, the TRBD2 call by TCRdb cannot be tested. The CDR3 is 15 residues long. Germline V gene lookup returns CDR1 MDHEN and CDR2 SYDVKM. The CDR3 region is CASTLEAGDADTQYF.